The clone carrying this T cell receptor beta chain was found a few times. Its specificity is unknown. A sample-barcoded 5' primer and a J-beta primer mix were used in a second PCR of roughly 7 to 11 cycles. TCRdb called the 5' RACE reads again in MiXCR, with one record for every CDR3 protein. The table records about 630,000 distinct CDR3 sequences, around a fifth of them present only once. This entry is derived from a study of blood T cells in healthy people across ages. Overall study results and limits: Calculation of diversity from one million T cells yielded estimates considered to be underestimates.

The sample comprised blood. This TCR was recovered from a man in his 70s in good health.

The CDR3 coding sequence is TGCAGTGCACCTGGACAGGCTTCTAACTATGGCTACACCTTC. Translated: CSAPGQASNYGYTF. This rearrangement joins TRBV20-1 to TRBJ1-2, with 7 bases aligning to TRBD1. Germline CDR1 reads DFQATT; CDR2 reads SNEGSKA (reference sequence). J gave up 0 bases and V 6 bases, and 7 bases lay outside the gene matches. There are 14 residues in the CDR3.